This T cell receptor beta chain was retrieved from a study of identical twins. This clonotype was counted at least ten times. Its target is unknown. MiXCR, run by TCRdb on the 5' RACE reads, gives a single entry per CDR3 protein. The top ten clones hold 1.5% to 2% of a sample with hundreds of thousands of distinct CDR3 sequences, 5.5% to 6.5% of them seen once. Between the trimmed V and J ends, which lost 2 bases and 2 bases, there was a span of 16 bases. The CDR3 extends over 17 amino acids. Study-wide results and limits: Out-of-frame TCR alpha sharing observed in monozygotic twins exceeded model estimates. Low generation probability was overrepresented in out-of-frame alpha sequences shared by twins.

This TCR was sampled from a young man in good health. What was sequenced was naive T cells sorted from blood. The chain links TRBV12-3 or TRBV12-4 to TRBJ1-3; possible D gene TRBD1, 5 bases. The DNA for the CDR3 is TGTGCCAGCAGTTTATACCAGGGAGGGGCAGCTGGAAACACCATATATTTT. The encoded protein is CASSLYQGGAAGNTIYF.